This record looks at one T cell receptor (beta chain) sequence and its context. The sample contains more than one DNA sequence encoding this CDR3. The method was immunoSEQ multiplex PCR; TCRdb's version includes in-frame clones alone and lacks a portion of them. Here the sample spans fewer than 200,000 clones, over 70% being singletons. This entry comes from a study of blood T cell repertoires in COVID-19. This CDR3 comprises 13 residues. The germline V gene has CDR1 SGHTA and CDR2 FQGNSA. V was clipped by 3 bases and J by 4 bases; unmatched bases: 2. This TCR was recovered from a man aged 60 to 75 with acute or convalescent COVID-19. This chain joins TRBV7-2 and TRBJ2-7; 8 positions match TRBD1. The specimen was peripheral blood. The CDR3 DNA follows: TGTGCCAGCAGCTTGGGACAGGTTTACGAGCAGTACTTC. This encodes CASSLGQVYEQYF.